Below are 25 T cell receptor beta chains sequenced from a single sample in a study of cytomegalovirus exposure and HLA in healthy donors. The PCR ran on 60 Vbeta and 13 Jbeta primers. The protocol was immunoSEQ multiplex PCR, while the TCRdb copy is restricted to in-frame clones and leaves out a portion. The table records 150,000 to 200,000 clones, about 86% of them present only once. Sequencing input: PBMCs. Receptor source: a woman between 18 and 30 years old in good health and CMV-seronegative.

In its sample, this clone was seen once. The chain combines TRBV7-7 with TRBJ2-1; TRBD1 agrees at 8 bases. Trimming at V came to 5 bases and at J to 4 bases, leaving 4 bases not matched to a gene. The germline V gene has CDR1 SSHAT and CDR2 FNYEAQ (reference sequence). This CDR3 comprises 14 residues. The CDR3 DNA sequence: TGTGCCAGCAGCCCAGGGGGCCGTTACAATGAGCAGTTCTTC. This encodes CASSPGGRYNEQFF.

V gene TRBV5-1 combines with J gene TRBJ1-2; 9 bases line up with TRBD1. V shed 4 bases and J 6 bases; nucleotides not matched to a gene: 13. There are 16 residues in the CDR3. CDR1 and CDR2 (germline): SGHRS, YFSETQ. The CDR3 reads CASSPGNTGTGHGYTF. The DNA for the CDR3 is TGCGCCAGCAGCCCAGGAAATACCGGGACAGGGCATGGCTACACCTTC. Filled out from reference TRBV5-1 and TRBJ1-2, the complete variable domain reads KAGVTQTPRYLIKTRGQQVTLSCSPISGHRSVSWYQQTPGQGLQFLFEYFSETQRNKGNFPGRFSGRQFSNSRSEMNVSTLELGDSALYLCASSPGNTGTGHGYTFGSGTRLTVV.

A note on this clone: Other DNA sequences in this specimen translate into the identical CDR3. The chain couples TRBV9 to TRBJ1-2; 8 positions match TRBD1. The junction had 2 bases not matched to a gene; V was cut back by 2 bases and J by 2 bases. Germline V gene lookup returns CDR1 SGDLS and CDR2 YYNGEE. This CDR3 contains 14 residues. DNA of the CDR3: TGTGCCAGCAGCGTGACAGGGGCCAACTATGGCTACACCTTC. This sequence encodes CASSVTGANYGYTF.

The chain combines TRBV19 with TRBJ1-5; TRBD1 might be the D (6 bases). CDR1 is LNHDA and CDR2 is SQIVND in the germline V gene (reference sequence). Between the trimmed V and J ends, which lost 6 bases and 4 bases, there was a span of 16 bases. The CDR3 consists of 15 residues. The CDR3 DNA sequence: TGTGCCAGTAGAAGTGGGGGGGGCTCAAATCAGCCCCAGCATTTT. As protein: CASRSGGGSNQPQHF.

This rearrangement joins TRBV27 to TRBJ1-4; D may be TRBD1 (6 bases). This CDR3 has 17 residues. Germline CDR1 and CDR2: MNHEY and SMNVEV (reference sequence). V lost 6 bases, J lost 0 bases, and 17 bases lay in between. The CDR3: CASSGGRGGATNEKLFF. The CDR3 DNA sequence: TGTGCCAGCAGCGGGGGGCGCGGAGGTGCAACTAATGAAAAACTGTTTTTT. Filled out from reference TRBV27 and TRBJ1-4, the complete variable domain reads EAQVTQNPRYLITVTGKKLTVTCSQNMNHEYMSWYRQDPGLGLRQIYYSMNVEVTDKGDVPEGYKVSRKEKRNFPLILESPSPNQTSLYFCASSGGRGGATNEKLFFGSGTQLSVL.

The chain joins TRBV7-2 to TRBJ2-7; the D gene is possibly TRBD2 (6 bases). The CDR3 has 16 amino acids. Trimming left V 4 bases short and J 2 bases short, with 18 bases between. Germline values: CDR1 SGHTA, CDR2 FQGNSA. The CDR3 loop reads CASSSTGGFSTYEQYF. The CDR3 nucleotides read TGTGCCAGCAGCTCGACCGGGGGTTTTAGCACCTACGAGCAGTACTTC.

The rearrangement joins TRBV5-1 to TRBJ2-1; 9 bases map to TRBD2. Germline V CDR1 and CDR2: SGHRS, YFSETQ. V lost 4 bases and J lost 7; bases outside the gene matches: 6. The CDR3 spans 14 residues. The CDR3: CASSKGLARNEQFF. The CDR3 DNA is TGCGCCAGCAGCAAGGGACTAGCTAGGAATGAGCAGTTCTTC.

The CDR3 DNA reads as TGTGCCAGCACCTTTAGCCCCAGGGACAGAAACAATGAGCAGTTCTTC. Its protein product is CASTFSPRDRNNEQFF. The rearrangement joins TRBV28 to TRBJ2-1, with 7 bases lining up with TRBD1. After removal of 7 bases from V and 5 bases from J, the junction contained 14 bases not matched to a gene. The length of the CDR3 is 16 residues. Germline lookup yields CDR1 MDHEN and CDR2 SYDVKM.

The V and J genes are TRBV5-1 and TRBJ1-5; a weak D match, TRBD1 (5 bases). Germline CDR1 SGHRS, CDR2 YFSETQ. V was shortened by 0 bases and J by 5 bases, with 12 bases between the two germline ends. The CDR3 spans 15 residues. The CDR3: CASSLGGARDQPQHF. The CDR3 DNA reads TGCGCCAGCAGCTTGGGTGGGGCCCGGGATCAGCCCCAGCATTTT.

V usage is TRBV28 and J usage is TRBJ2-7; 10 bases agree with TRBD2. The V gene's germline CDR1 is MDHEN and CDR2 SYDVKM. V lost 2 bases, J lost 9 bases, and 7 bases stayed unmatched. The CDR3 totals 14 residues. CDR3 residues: CASSLGLAGARQYF. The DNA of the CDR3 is TGTGCCAGCAGTTTAGGGCTAGCGGGGGCTCGGCAGTACTTC.

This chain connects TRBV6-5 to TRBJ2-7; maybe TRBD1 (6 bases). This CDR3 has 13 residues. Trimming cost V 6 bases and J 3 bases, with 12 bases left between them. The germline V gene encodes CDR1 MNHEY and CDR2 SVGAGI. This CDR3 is CASRRDRNYEQYF. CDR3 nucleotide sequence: TGTGCCAGCAGGCGAGACAGGAACTACGAGCAGTACTTC.

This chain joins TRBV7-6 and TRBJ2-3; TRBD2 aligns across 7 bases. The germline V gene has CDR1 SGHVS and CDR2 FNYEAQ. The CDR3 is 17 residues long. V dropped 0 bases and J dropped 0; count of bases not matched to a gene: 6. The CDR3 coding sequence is TGTGCCAGCAGCTTAGCGGGGGGGAGTCCAAGCACAGATACGCAGTATTTT. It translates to CASSLAGGSPSTDTQYF.

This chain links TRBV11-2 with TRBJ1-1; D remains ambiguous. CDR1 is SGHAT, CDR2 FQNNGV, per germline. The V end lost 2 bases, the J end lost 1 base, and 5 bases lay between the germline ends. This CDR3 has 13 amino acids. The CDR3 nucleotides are TGTGCCAGCAGCTTATCAGGGAACACTGAAGCTTTCTTT. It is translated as CASSLSGNTEAFF.

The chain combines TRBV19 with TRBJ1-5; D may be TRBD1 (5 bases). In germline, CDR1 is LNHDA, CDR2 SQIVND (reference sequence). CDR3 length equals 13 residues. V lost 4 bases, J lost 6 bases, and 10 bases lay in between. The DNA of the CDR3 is TGTGCCAGTAGTACTCAGGGTGGTCAGCCCCAGCATTTT. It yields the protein CASSTQGGQPQHF.

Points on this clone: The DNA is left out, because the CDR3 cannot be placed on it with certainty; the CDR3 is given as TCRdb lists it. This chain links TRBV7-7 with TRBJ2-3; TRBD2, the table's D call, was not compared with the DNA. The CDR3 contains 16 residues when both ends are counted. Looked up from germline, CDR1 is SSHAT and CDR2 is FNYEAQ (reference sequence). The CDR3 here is CASSFGPGLSTDTQYF.

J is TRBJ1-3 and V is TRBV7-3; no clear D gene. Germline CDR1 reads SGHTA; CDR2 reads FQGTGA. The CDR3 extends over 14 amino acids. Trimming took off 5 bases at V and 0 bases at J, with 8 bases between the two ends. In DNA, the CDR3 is TGTGCCAGCAGCCCCAGTAACTCTGGAAACACCATATATTTT. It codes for CASSPSNSGNTIYF.

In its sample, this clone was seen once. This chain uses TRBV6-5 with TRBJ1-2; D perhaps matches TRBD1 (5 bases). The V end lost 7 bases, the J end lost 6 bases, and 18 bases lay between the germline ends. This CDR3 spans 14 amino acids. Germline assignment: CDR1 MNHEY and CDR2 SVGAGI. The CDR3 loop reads CASTAGGRRDGYTF. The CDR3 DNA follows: TGTGCCAGCACCGCGGGGGGGAGGAGAGATGGCTACACCTTC.

The CDR3 here is CASSLEQGAGANVLTF. The CDR3 DNA is TGTGCCAGCAGCTTGGAACAGGGTGCCGGGGCCAACGTCCTGACTTTC. The chain links TRBV5-4 to TRBJ2-6; maybe TRBD1 (6 bases). Germline values: CDR1 SGHNT, CDR2 YYREEE (reference sequence). Deletions cut 0 bases from V and 4 bases from J, with 11 bases between. CDR3 length: 16 residues.

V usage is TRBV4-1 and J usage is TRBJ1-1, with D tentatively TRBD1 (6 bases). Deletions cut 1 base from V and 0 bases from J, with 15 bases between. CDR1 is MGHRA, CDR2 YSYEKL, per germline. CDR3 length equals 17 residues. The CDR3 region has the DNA TGCGCCAGCAGCCAAGGTGCGGGGGCGAGCATGAACACTGAAGCTTTCTTT. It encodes CASSQGAGASMNTEAFF.

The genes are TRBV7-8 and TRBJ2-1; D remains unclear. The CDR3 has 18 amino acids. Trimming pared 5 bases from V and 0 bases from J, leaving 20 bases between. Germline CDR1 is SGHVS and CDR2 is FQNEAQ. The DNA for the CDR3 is TGTGCCAGCAGCCCTCGAGGATTCGTATTTAGCTCCTACAATGAGCAGTTCTTC. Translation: CASSPRGFVFSSYNEQFF.

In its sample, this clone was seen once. Here the CDR3 DNA reads TGTGCCTGGAGGGGGACTAGCGGGAGTGGCCCCTACAATGAGCAGTTCTTC. Its translation is CAWRGTSGSGPYNEQFF. The V call is TRBV30, the J call TRBJ2-1; TRBD2 matches at 14 bases. In germline, CDR1 is GTSNPN, CDR2 SVGIG (reference sequence). J lost 2 bases, V lost 3 bases, and 6 bases had no gene match. This CDR3 region has 17 residues.

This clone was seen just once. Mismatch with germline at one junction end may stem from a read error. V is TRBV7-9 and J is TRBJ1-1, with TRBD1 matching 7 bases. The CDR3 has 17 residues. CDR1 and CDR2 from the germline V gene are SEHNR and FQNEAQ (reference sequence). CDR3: CSSSSRGGGKVDTEAFF. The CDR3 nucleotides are TGTTCCAGCAGCTCTAGAGGAGGGGGCAAGGTCGACACTGAAGCTTTCTTT.

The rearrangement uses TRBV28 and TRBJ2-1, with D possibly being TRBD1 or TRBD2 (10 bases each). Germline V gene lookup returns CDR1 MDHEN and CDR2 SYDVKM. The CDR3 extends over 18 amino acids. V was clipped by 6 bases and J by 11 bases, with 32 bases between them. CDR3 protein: CASSPGQGRASGRGQQFF. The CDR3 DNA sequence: TGTGCCAGCAGCCCGGGACAGGGGCGGGCTAGCGGGAGAGGACAGCAGTTCTTC.

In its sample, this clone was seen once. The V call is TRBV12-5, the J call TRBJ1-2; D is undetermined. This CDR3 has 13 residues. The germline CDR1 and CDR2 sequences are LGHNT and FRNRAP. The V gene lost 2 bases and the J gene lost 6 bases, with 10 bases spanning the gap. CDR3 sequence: CASGLPTINGYTF. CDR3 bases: TGTGCTAGTGGTTTGCCGACAATAAATGGCTACACCTTC.

The CDR3 here is CASSPGGIYEQYF. CDR3 bases: TGTGCCAGCTCACCAGGGGGGATCTACGAGCAGTACTTC. This chain uses TRBV18 with TRBJ2-7, with D maybe TRBD2 (6 bases). The CDR3 is 13 amino acids. Germline-derived CDR1 and CDR2 are KGHSH and LQKENI. Trimming took 2 bases from V and 3 from J, leaving 8 bases between them.